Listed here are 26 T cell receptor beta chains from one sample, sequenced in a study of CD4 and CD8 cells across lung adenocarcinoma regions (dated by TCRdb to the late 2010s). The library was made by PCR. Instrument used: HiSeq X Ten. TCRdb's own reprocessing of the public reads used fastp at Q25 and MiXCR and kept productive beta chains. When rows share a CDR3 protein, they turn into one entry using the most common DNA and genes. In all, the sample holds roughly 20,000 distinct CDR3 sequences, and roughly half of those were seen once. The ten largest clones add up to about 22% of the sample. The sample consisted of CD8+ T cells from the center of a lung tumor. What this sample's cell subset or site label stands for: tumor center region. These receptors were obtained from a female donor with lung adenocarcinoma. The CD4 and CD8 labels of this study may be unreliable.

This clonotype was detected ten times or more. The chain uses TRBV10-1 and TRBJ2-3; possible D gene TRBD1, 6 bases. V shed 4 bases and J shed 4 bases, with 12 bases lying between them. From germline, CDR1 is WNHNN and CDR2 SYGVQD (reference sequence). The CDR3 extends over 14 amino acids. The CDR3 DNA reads TGCGCCAGCAGTGGACAGGTGGGGGCAGATACGCAGTATTTT. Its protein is CASSGQVGADTQYF.

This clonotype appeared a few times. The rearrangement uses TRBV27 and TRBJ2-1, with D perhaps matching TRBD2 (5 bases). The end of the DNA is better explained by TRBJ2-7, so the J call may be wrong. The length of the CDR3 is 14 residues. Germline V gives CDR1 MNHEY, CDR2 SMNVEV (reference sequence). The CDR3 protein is CASSFSRDIHEQYF. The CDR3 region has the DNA TGTGCCAGCAGTTTTAGTCGGGATATCCACGAGCAGTACTTC.

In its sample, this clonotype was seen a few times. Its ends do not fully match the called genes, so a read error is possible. The CDR3 DNA sequence: TGTGCCGGCGGTGATCAAGATACGCAGTACTTT. This gives the protein CAGGDQDTQYF. The chain carries TRBV27 and TRBJ2-3; D is unresolved. Germline V gene lookup returns CDR1 MNHEY and CDR2 SMNVEV (reference sequence). The CDR3 has 11 residues.

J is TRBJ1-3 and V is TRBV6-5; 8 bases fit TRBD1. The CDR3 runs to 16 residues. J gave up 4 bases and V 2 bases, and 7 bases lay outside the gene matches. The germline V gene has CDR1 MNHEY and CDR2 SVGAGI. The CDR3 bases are TGTGCCAGCAGTTACGCTTGGACAGGGTTAGGAAACACCATATATTTT. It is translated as CASSYAWTGLGNTIYF.

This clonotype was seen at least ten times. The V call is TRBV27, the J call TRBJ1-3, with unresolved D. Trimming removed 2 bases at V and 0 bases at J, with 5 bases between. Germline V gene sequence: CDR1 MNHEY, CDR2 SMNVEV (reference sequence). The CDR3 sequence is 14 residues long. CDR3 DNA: TGTGCCAGCAGTTTAGGCCGCTCTGGAAACACCATATATTTT. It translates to CASSLGRSGNTIYF.

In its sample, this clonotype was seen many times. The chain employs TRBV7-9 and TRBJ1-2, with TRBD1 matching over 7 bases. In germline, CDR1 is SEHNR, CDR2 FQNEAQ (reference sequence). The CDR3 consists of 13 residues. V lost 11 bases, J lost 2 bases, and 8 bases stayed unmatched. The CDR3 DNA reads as TGTGCCGGGAGGGGGCCGGGAAACTATGGCTACACCTTC. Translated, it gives CAGRGPGNYGYTF.

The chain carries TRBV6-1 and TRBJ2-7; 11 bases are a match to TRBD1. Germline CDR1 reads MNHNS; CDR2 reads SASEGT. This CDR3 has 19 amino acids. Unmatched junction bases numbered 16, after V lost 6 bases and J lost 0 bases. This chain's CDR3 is CASSESRTGGTPYSYEQYF. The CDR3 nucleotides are TGTGCCAGCAGCGAATCTAGGACAGGGGGCACACCATACTCCTACGAGCAGTACTTC.

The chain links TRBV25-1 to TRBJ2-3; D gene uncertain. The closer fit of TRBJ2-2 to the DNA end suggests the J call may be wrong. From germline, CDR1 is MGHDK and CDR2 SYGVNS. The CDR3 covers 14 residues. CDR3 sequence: CASSEYAATDTLFF. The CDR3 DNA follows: TGTGCCAGCAGTGAATACGCAGCCACCGATACGCTGTTTTTT.

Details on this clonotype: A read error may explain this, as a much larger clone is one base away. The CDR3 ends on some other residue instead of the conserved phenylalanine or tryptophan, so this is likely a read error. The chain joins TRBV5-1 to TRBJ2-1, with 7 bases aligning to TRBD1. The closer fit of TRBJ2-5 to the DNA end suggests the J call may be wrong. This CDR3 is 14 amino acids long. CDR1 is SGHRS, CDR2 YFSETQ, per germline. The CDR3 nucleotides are TGCGCCAGCAAGCAACAGGGGATGGAAGAGACCCAGTACCTC. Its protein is CASKQQGMEETQYL.

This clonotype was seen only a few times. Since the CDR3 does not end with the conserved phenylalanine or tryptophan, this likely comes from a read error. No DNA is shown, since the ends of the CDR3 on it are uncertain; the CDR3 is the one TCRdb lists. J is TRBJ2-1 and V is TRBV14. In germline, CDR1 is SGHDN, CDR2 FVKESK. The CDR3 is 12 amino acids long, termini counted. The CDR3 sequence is CACGPDLTPAKG.

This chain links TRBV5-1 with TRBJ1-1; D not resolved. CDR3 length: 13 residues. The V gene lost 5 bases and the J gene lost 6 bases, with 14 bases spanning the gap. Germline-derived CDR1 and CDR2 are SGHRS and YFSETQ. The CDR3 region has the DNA TGCGCCAGCAGTCCACAGCCTGGCGCTGAAGCTTTCTTT. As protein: CASSPQPGAEAFF.

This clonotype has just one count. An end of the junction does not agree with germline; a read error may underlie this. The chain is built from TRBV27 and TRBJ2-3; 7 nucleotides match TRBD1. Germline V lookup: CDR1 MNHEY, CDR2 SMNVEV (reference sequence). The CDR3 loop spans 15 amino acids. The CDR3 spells CSRGFGDRQPETQYF. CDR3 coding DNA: TGTTCCAGGGGGTTTGGGGACAGACAACCAGAGACGCAGTATTTC.

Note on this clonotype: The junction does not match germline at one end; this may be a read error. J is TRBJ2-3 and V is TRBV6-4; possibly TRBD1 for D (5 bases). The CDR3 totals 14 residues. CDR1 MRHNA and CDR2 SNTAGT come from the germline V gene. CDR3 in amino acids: CASRMGPMTETQYF. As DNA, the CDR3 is TGTGCCAGCAGAATGGGGCCCATGACAGAGACGCAGTATTTT.

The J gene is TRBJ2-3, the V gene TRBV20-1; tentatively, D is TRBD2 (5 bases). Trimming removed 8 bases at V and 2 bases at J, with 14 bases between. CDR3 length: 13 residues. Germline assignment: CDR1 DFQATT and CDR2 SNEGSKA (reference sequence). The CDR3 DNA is TGCAGTACCTTCCGGACTTTCACAGATACGCAGTATTTT. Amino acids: CSTFRTFTDTQYF.

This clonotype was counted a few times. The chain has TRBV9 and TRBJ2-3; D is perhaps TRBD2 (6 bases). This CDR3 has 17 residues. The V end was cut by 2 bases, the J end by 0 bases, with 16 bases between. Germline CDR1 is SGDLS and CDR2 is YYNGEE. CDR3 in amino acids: CASSVRAGTISTDTQYF. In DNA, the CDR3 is TGTGCCAGCAGCGTCCGCGCGGGAACTATAAGCACAGATACGCAGTATTTT.

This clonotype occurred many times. For the CDR3, the DNA is TGTGCCATCGGAATACTACGGACAGGATTGCTATATGGCTACACCTTC. Its protein is CAIGILRTGLLYGYTF. The V call is TRBV10-3, the J call TRBJ1-2, with 7 bases aligning to TRBD1. Losses at the gene ends were 8 bases for V and 5 bases for J; bases not matched to a gene: 17. Germline V CDR1 and CDR2: ENHRY, SYGVKD. The CDR3 sequence is 16 residues long.

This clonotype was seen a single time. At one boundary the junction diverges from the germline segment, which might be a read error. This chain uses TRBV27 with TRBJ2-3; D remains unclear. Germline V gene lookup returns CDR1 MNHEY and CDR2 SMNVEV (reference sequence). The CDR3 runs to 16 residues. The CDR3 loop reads CASRALQAVSTDAQFF. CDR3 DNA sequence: TGTGCCAGCAGGGCTCTCCAGGCTGTCAGCACTGATGCGCAGTTTTTT.

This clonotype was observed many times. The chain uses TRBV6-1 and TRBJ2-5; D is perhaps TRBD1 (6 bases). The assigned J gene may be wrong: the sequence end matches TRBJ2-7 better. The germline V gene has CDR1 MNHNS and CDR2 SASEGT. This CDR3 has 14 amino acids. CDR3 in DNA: TGTGCCAGCAGTGAAATTAACAGAGGGGGCGAGCAGTACTTC. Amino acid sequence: CASSEINRGGEQYF.

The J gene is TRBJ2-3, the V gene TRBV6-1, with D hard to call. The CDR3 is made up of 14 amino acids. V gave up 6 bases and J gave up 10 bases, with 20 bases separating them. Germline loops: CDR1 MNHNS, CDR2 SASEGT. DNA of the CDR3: TGTGCCAGCAGCCGTTCTAGTATGGCCGAGGCGCAGTATTTT. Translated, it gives CASSRSSMAEAQYF.

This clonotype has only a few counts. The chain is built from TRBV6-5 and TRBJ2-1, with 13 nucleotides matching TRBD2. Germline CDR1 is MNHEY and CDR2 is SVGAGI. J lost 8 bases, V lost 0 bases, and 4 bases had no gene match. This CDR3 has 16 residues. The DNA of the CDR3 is TGTGCCAGCAGTTACTCGCCGGGACTAGCGGGGTATGAGCAGTTCTTC. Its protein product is CASSYSPGLAGYEQFF.

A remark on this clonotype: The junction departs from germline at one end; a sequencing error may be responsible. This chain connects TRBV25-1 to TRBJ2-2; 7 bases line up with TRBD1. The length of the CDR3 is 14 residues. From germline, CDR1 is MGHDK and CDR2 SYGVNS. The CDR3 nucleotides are TGTGCCAGCAGTGAATATAAAGCCACAGGGGCGCTGTTTTTT. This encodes CASSEYKATGALFF.

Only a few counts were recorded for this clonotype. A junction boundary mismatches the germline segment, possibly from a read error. The CDR3 region has the DNA TGTGCCAGCAGAACCCGGGGGGCTGCGGCCTCAGATACCCAGTATTTT. As protein: CASRTRGAAASDTQYF. The V call is TRBV12-3 or TRBV12-4, the J call TRBJ2-3, with D possibly matching TRBD2 (7 bases). CDR3 size: 16 residues.

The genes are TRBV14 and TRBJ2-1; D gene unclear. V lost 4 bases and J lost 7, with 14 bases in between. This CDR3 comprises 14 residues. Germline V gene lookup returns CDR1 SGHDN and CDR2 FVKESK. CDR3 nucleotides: TGTGCCAGCAGCCCCGTGATCTTAGGGAATGAGCAGTTCTTC. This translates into CASSPVILGNEQFF.

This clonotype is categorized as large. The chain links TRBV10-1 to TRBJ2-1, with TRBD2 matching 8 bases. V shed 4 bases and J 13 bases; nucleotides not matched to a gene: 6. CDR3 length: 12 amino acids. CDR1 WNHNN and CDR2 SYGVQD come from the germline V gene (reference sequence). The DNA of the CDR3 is TGCGCCAGCAGTGGGACGGGAGGGCCCCAGTTCTTC. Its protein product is CASSGTGGPQFF.

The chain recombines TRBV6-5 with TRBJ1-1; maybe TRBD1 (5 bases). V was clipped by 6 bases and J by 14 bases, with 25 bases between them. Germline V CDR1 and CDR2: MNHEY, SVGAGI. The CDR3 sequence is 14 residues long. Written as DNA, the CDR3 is TGTGCCAGCAGCTACGATCTCAGAGGCGGGGCGCAGTTCTTT. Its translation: CASSYDLRGGAQFF.

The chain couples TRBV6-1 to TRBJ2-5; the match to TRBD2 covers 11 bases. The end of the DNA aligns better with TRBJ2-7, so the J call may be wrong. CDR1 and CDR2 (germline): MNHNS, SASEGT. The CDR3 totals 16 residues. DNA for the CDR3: TGTGCCAGCAGTGAATCGTTACTAGCGGGAGCCTACGAGCAGTACTTC. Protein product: CASSESLLAGAYEQYF.